The rows below give T cell receptor beta chains drawn from one sample of a study of blood T cell repertoires in COVID-19. The repertoire was sequenced with immunoSEQ multiplex PCR; TCRdb's copy has only in-frame clones and lacks some. The sample gives about 170,000 clones, about 84% of which show up once; 10% to 15% is in the top ten. The sequenced material came from PBMCs or T cells enriched from blood (not recorded which). The receptor source for this set is a man in his forties or fifties who had recovered from COVID-19. Both conserved end residues are part of each CDR3. D genes are given only for firm matches. Clone size is stated in some rows and not others, as once, few, many or a class when expanded.

clone_size j_call d_call v_call cdr3_nt cdr3_aa
. TRBJ2-7 . TRBV15 TGTGCCACCAGCAGAGATTGGGGACGACAGGACTCCTACGAGCAGTACTTC CATSRDWGRQDSYEQYF
. TRBJ1-5 . TRBV19 TGTGCCAGTAGTGGGGGGACCGCCCTCACTCAGCCCCAGCATTTT CASSGGTALTQPQHF
. TRBJ2-7 TRBD1 TRBV11-3 TGTGCCAGCAGCTCGGGACAGGGTTACGAGCAGTACTTC CASSSGQGYEQYF
. TRBJ2-2 TRBD1 TRBV7-2 TGTGCCAGCAGTCTCCGGGGGACAGGGGACACCGGGGAGCTGTTTTTT CASSLRGTGDTGELFF
. TRBJ2-5 TRBD2 TRBV14 TGTGCCAGCAGCCAATGGGGGGGGACTAAAGAGACCCAGTACTTC CASSQWGGTKETQYF
. TRBJ2-3 . TRBV5-1 TGCGCCAGCAGCCTCAGGGGCCCCACAGATACGCAGTATTTT CASSLRGPTDTQYF
few TRBJ1-1 TRBD1 TRBV14 TGTGCCAGCAGCCAGGACAGGGGGCGAGGGAACACTGAAGCTTTCTTT CASSQDRGRGNTEAFF
once TRBJ1-2 . TRBV7-2 TGTGCCAGCAGCCCCCCAGGGGACTATGGCTACACCTTC CASSPPGDYGYTF
. TRBJ1-3 . TRBV3-1/TRBV3-2 TGTGCCAGCAGCCAAGATCGTGGAAGGAGCTCTCGAAACACCATATATTTT CASSQDRGRSSRNTIYF
. TRBJ2-5 TRBD1 TRBV9 TGTGCCAGCAGCGAGGGGACAGGGGCCGCAGAGACCCAGTACTTC CASSEGTGAAETQYF
once TRBJ2-3 TRBD2 TRBV7-2 TGTGCCAGCAGCCGGAAGACTAGCGGGGGGCGGACAGATACGCAGTATTTT CASSRKTSGGRTDTQYF
. TRBJ1-2 TRBD1 TRBV4-3 TGCGCCAGCAGCCAAGAATGGACAGGGTCGGGCTACACCTTC CASSQEWTGSGYTF
. TRBJ1-5 . TRBV28 TGTGCCAGCAGTTTAATAGGCGGGGGGCGGATGGGTGGCAATCAGCCCCAGCATTTT CASSLIGGGRMGGNQPQHF
. TRBJ2-1 TRBD2 TRBV6-5 TGTGCCAGCATTCCGGGACTAGCATCCGATGAGCAGTTCTTC CASIPGLASDEQFF
few TRBJ1-1 TRBD1 TRBV5-1 TGCGCCAGCAAAGTTCTTCCGGGACAGGGGAACACTGAAGCTTTCTTT CASKVLPGQGNTEAFF
. TRBJ2-2 TRBD1 TRBV5-1 TGCGCCAGCAGCTTGACGCCGGGACAGGGGGCGACCGGGGAGCTGTTTTTT CASSLTPGQGATGELFF
few TRBJ1-2 . TRBV2 TGTGCCAGCAGGGTAATCAACGACAGGCGCTATGGCTACACCTTC CASRVINDRRYGYTF
. TRBJ2-5 . TRBV5-4 TGTGCCAGCAGCTTGGGGGGGGAAGAGACCCAGTACTTC CASSLGGEETQYF
. TRBJ2-7 . TRBV29-1 TGCAGCGTTGACAGCTCCTACGAGCAGTACTTC CSVDSSYEQYF
. TRBJ1-1 TRBD1 TRBV19 TGTGCCAGTCAGAGAGAGGGGGCAGACACTGAAGCTTTCTTT CASQREGADTEAFF
. TRBJ1-1 . TRBV28 TGTGCCAGCAGGTACCCGGGTAACACTGAAGCTTTCTTT CASRYPGNTEAFF
. TRBJ1-2 . TRBV5-6 TGTGCCAGCAGCTTGGAACATCGAACACCCTATGGCTACACCTTC CASSLEHRTPYGYTF
. TRBJ1-6 TRBD1 TRBV6-5 TGTGCCAGCGCCCCGACAGGGTATAATTCACCCCTCCACTTT CASAPTGYNSPLHF
. TRBJ1-1 . TRBV13 TGTGCCAGCAGCTCCGGGGGGTTGAACACTGAAGCTTTCTTT CASSSGGLNTEAFF
. TRBJ1-1 . TRBV7-9 TGTGCCAGCAGCTTACAGATGGACACTGAAGCTTTCTTT CASSLQMDTEAFF
. TRBJ1-2 . TRBV19 TGTGCCAGTAGTATGAGGAACAGGGAGAACTATGGCTACACCTTC CASSMRNRENYGYTF
. TRBJ2-2 . TRBV4-1 TGCGCCAGCAGCCATCCTCCCAGCGGGAACACCGGGGAGCTGTTTTTT CASSHPPSGNTGELFF
. TRBJ1-1 TRBD1 TRBV19 TGTGCCAGTAGTACCAACAGGGGGTCGGGTGAGGCTTTCTTT CASSTNRGSGEAFF
. TRBJ1-2 . TRBV6-6 TGTGCCAGCTCCCCGGACAGAAAGAATGGCTACACCTTC CASSPDRKNGYTF
. TRBJ2-2 . TRBV5-1 TGCGCCAGCAGCTTTTGGGGGGCCGGGGAGCTGTTTTTT CASSFWGAGELFF
. TRBJ2-2 TRBD2 TRBV9 TGTGCCAGCAGCGCACTAGCGGGGGGGCCTGGCGGGGAGCTGTTTTTT CASSALAGGPGGELFF
. TRBJ1-2 . TRBV29-1 TGCAGCGTTGTTGGGGGGGGCTATGGCTACACCTTC CSVVGGGYGYTF
. TRBJ2-1 . TRBV3-1/TRBV3-2 TGTGCCAGCAGCCACATTGACAATGAGCAGTTCTTC CASSHIDNEQFF
. TRBJ2-7 TRBD2 TRBV5-6 TGTGCCAGCAGCTTAAGGAGACTAGCGGGGGGGCTCATCCGCGAGCAGTACTTC CASSLRRLAGGLIREQYF
. TRBJ1-4 . TRBV28 TGTGCCAGCAGTGACAGTAATGAAAAACTGTTTTTT CASSDSNEKLFF
. TRBJ1-2 . TRBV18 TGTGCCAGCTCGGCGGGAGAAAACTATGGCTACACCTTC CASSAGENYGYTF
. TRBJ1-4 . TRBV5-1 TGCGCCAGCAGCTTGGGCAGTAAAGGGGTAGGGGCTAATGAAAAACTGTTTTTT CASSLGSKGVGANEKLFF
. TRBJ2-6 . TRBV18 TGTGCCAGCTCCCTCCAGGGCTCTGGGGCCAACGTCCTGACTTTC CASSLQGSGANVLTF
. TRBJ2-5 . TRBV7-8 TGTGCCAGCAGCTTCTCAGCGGGCCAAGAGACCCAGTACTTC CASSFSAGQETQYF
. TRBJ1-1 . TRBV2 TGTGCCAGCGTTTCTCGGGTTTTCCCGGCGAGGGCTTTCTTT CASVSRVFPARAFF
. TRBJ1-2 TRBD1 TRBV4-2 TGTGCCAGCAGCCAAGCCTCGGGACAGGGGGCGGGCGGCTACACCTTC CASSQASGQGAGGYTF
. TRBJ1-3 . TRBV7-2 TGTGCCAGCAGCTTAGCTGAGACACTGAACTCTGGAAACACCATATATTTT CASSLAETLNSGNTIYF
. TRBJ2-5 . TRBV10-2 TGCGCCAGCAGTGAATGGGGCCAGACCCAGTACTTC CASSEWGQTQYF
. TRBJ1-2 . TRBV7-2 TGTGCCAGCAGCTTAGTGGGGCGCTATGGCTACACCTTC CASSLVGRYGYTF
. TRBJ2-5 TRBD2 TRBV7-3 TGTGCCAGCAGCCCCCGACTAGCGGGGATGGAGACCCAGTACTTC CASSPRLAGMETQYF
. TRBJ1-2 . TRBV24-1 TGTGCCACCAGTGGGGGGCCGAACTATGGCTACACCTTC CATSGGPNYGYTF
few TRBJ2-5 TRBD2 TRBV3-1/TRBV3-2 TGTGCCAGCAGCCACCGGGGGGGGACCCAGTACTTC CASSHRGGTQYF
. TRBJ1-1 TRBD1 TRBV5-1 TGCGCCAGCAGCCCCGGGACAGTGAACACTGAAGCTTTCTTT CASSPGTVNTEAFF
. TRBJ1-1 TRBD1 TRBV7-9 TGTGCCAGCAGCTTGGAACAGGGGACTGAAGCTTTCTTT CASSLEQGTEAFF
. TRBJ1-2 . TRBV4-3 TGCGCCAGCAGCCAAGAACTCCAAGTGAACTATGGCTACACCTTC CASSQELQVNYGYTF
. TRBJ2-1 . TRBV14 TGTGCCAGCAGCCCGTTTGGTCGGGGTTTGGTCTACAATGAGCAGTTCTTC CASSPFGRGLVYNEQFF
. TRBJ1-1 . TRBV27 TGTGCCAGCAGTTTAGGGCGGAACACTGAAGCTTTCTTT CASSLGRNTEAFF
few TRBJ2-7 TRBD1 TRBV5-1 TGCGCCAGCAGCTTGGAACAGGGGCGGAGTTACGAGCAGTACTTC CASSLEQGRSYEQYF
. TRBJ1-2 . TRBV3-1/TRBV3-2 TGTGCCAGCAGCCAAGGTGCTTCGAGAGGGCATGGCTACACCTTC CASSQGASRGHGYTF
few TRBJ1-2 TRBD1 TRBV7-9 TGTGCCAGCAGCTTCCGACAGGGGGCGAGCTACACCTTC CASSFRQGASYTF
. TRBJ2-5 . TRBV5-1 TGCGCCAGCAGCCCTGGCGGGGAGACCCAGTACTTC CASSPGGETQYF
. TRBJ1-3 . TRBV20-1 TGCAGTGTGTACTCTGGAAACACCATATATTTT CSVYSGNTIYF
. TRBJ1-2 . TRBV7-9 TGTGCCAGCAGCCCCCCCGGGGGGCACTATGGCTACACCTTC CASSPPGGHYGYTF
. TRBJ2-3 TRBD1 TRBV3-1/TRBV3-2 TGTGCCAGCAGCTTAGGCAGGGGGCGGTTGTATTTT CASSLGRGRLYF